A selection of T cell receptor beta chains follows, all from one sample in a study of blood T cell repertoires in COVID-19. Assay used: immunoSEQ multiplex PCR; TCRdb lists only in-frame clones, some missing. This sample yields approximately 220,000 clones, of which 84% are seen a single time; approximately 5.1% belongs to the top ten. Sequenced: peripheral blood. The receptors shown here come from a woman aged 55-70 years who had recovered from COVID-19. Both conserved end residues are part of each CDR3. D genes are given only for firm matches. Rows give clone size only sometimes, using once, few, many, or a class for an expanded clone.

clone size	CDR3 length	D gene	V gene	J gene	CDR3 DNA	CDR3 protein
NA	13	NA	TRBV30	TRBJ2-4	TGTGCCTGGAGTGTACGACTACGGAACATTCAGTACTTC	CAWSVRLRNIQYF
once	15	NA	TRBV19	TRBJ2-2	TGTGCCAGTATTGGTTACGCCAGGAACACCGGGGAGCTGTTTTTT	CASIGYARNTGELFF
few	13	NA	TRBV6-2/TRBV6-3	TRBJ2-6	TGTGCCAGCAGTGCCAGTCTGGCCAACGTCCTGACTTTC	CASSASLANVLTF
NA	14	TRBD1	TRBV7-2	TRBJ1-4	TGTGCCAGTTCCCCGGACAGGGGTGATGAAAAACTGTTTTTT	CASSPDRGDEKLFF
once	13	NA	TRBV7-2	TRBJ1-3	TGTGCCAGCAGCGAGGGATCTGGAAACACCATATATTTT	CASSEGSGNTIYF
NA	16	TRBD1	TRBV11-2	TRBJ1-1	TGTGCCAGCAGCTTAGATCTGCGACAGGGAAACACTGAAGCTTTCTTT	CASSLDLRQGNTEAFF
NA	16	TRBD1	TRBV30	TRBJ2-6	TGTGCCTGGAGGGCAGGGGGTCTCTCTGGGGCCAACGTCCTGACTTTC	CAWRAGGLSGANVLTF
NA	16	TRBD1	TRBV19	TRBJ1-1	TGTGCCAGTAGTATGGGGACAGGCCAGGGGGTCACTGAAGCTTTCTTT	CASSMGTGQGVTEAFF
NA	13	TRBD1	TRBV6-5	TRBJ1-1	TGTGCCAGCAGTACAGGGGGCTGGGCTGAAGCTTTCTTT	CASSTGGWAEAFF
once	13	NA	TRBV7-8	TRBJ2-3	TGTGCCAGCAGACAAACCCCTGGTGCAGGCCAGTATTTT	CASRQTPGAGQYF
NA	14	NA	TRBV6-6	TRBJ2-2	TGTGCCAACCGCGGACAACCGGACACCGGGGAGCTGTTTTTT	CANRGQPDTGELFF
NA	16	TRBD1	TRBV6-6	TRBJ1-1	TGTGCCAGCAGTTACACGCCACAGGGGATGAACACTGAAGCTTTCTTT	CASSYTPQGMNTEAFF
few	13	NA	TRBV4-1	TRBJ2-7	TGCGCCAGCAGCCAAGAACTGTCCTACGAGCAGTACTTC	CASSQELSYEQYF
NA	16	NA	TRBV7-9	TRBJ1-1	TGTGCCAGCACCCAAGGTCAGGGAGGGTGGAGCACTGAAGCTTTCTTT	CASTQGQGGWSTEAFF
once	11	NA	TRBV20-1	TRBJ1-1	TGCAGTGCCCCTCCGAGCACTGAAGCTTTCTTT	CSAPPSTEAFF
NA	18	TRBD2	TRBV19	TRBJ2-1	TGTGCCAGTAGTATAGGGCTAGCGGGGGGGCTACTACCCAATGAGCAGTTCTTC	CASSIGLAGGLLPNEQFF
NA	17	TRBD2	TRBV7-9	TRBJ2-7	TGTGCCAGCAGCTTACCGGGACTAGCGGCCCTAGAACACGAGCAGTACTTC	CASSLPGLAALEHEQYF
NA	15	TRBD2	TRBV27	TRBJ2-1	TGTGCCAGCAGTCGAACCGGGACTAGGATCTATGAGCAGTTCTTC	CASSRTGTRIYEQFF
NA	13	NA	TRBV19	TRBJ1-1	TGTGCCAGTAGAGCGGGGGGGGCTGCTGAAGCTTTCTTT	CASRAGGAAEAFF
NA	13	NA	TRBV5-4	TRBJ2-7	TGTGCCAGCAGCTTGTACCCTGCCGGCGAGCAGTACTTC	CASSLYPAGEQYF
NA	14	NA	TRBV6-5	TRBJ1-2	TGTGCCAGCAGTTACCGGTCCAGGGGACCTGGCTACACCTTC	CASSYRSRGPGYTF
once	14	TRBD1	TRBV2	TRBJ2-1	TGTGCCAGCAGTGATAAACAGGGGGCGTGGGGGCAGTTCTTC	CASSDKQGAWGQFF
few	14	NA	TRBV27	TRBJ1-5	TGTGCCAGCAGTCCAGGACAAGACAATCAGCCCCAGCATTTT	CASSPGQDNQPQHF
once	12	NA	TRBV19	TRBJ2-3	TGTGCCAGTAGCTCAGGGATAGATACGCAGTATTTT	CASSSGIDTQYF
NA	14	NA	TRBV3-1/TRBV3-2	TRBJ1-2	TGTGCCACCGCCAGGGCGGATACTAACTATGGCTACACCTTC	CATARADTNYGYTF
NA	15	NA	TRBV4-2	TRBJ1-1	TGTGCCAGCAGCCCCTCCCGGGGGGAGACAGGCTTGGCTTTCTTT	CASSPSRGETGLAFF